This TCR beta chain was retrieved from a study of coeliac disease. TCRdb's copy holds only in-frame clones and misses some; the assay was immunoSEQ multiplex PCR. The table includes 5,000 or so clones, about 70% detected once. Broader study findings: Active celiac intraepithelial and lamina propria samples had lower TRB and TRG clonality than control samples.

On this clone: What it binds is unknown.

CDR1 is LGHNA, CDR2 YNFKEQ, per germline. The junction had 17 bases not matched to a gene; V was cut back by 3 bases and J by 4 bases. The CDR3 totals 18 residues. Source material: lymphocytes from the gut lamina propria. This rearrangement joins TRBV4-2 to TRBJ2-7, with TRBD1 identical over 8 bases. The sequence derives from a man between 18 and 35 years old with celiac disease on a gluten-free diet. CDR3: CASSQRTGKRSGFYEQYF. The CDR3 DNA is TGTGCCAGCAGCCAGAGGACAGGGAAGAGGTCGGGCTTTTACGAGCAGTACTTC.